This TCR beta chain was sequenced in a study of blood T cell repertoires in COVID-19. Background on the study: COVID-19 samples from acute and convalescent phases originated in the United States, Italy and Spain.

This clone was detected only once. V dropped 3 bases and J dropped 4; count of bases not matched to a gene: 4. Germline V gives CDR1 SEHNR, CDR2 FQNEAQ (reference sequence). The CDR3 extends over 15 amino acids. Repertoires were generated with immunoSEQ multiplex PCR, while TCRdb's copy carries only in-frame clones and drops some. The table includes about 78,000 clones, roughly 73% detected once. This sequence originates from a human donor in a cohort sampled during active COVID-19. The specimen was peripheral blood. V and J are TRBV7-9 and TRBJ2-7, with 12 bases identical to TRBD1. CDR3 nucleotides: TGTGCCAGCAGCTTGGGGGACAGGGGGCTTTACGAGCAGTACTTC. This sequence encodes CASSLGDRGLYEQYF.